The next 29 T cell receptor beta chains were all read from a single sample in a study of CD8 T cells in ankylosing spondylitis. In TCRdb, the 5' RACE reads were re-called with MiXCR into one record per CDR3 protein. There are more than 7,500 distinct CDR3 sequences in the sample; 3% to 4% occur only once, and 8.5% to 12% lies in the top ten. The sequencing input was blood, either unsorted or a sorted T cell fraction (not recorded which). Receptors were obtained from a female donor with ankylosing spondylitis or in good health (not recorded which).

This clonotype was found many times. The genes are TRBV9 and TRBJ2-3; 10 bases map to TRBD2. Per germline, CDR1 SGDLS and CDR2 YYNGEE. Trimming at V came to 3 bases and at J to 0 bases, leaving 4 bases not matched to a gene. CDR3 size: 16 residues. CDR3 in DNA: TGTGCCAGCAGCGACGTTAGCGGGGGGAGCACAGATACGCAGTATTTT. Its protein is CASSDVSGGSTDTQYF.

V is TRBV9 and J is TRBJ1-2, with D possibly matching TRBD1 (5 bases). CDR1 is SGDLS, CDR2 YYNGEE, per germline. CDR3 length equals 14 residues. The V end lost 4 bases, the J end lost 3 bases, and 13 bases lay between the germline ends. CDR3 sequence (DNA): TGTGCCAGCAGCACTGGGACCGACTACTATGGCTACACCTTC. Translation gives CASSTGTDYYGYTF.

This clonotype showed up many times. This chain links TRBV9 with TRBJ2-7; a weak D match, TRBD2 (6 bases). Trimming cost V 4 bases and J 6 bases, with 14 bases left between them. The CDR3 covers 13 residues. From germline, CDR1 is SGDLS and CDR2 YYNGEE. CDR3 DNA sequence: TGTGCCAGCAGCACCCGTGGAGGGTTCGAGCAGTACTTC. Protein: CASSTRGGFEQYF.

This clonotype was counted ten times or more. The rearrangement uses TRBV9 and TRBJ1-1; the D gene is possibly TRBD1 (5 bases). V was pared by 0 bases and J by 4 bases, with 10 bases between. Per germline, CDR1 SGDLS and CDR2 YYNGEE. The CDR3 is 14 residues long. CDR3: CASSVEFGGTEAFF. Here the CDR3 DNA reads TGTGCCAGCAGCGTAGAGTTCGGGGGCACTGAAGCTTTCTTT. Full variable domain (rest looked up from reference TRBV9 and TRBJ1-1): DSGVTQTPKHLITATGQRVTLRCSPRSGDLSVYWYQQSLDQGLQFLIQYYNGEERAKGNILERFSAQQFPDLHSELNLSSLELGDSALYFCASSVEFGGTEAFFGQGTRLTVV.

The chain carries TRBV9 and TRBJ2-5; 8 bases are shared with TRBD1. Germline loops: CDR1 SGDLS, CDR2 YYNGEE. The length of the CDR3 is 16 residues. V shed 4 bases and J 3 bases; nucleotides not matched to a gene: 11. The chain's CDR3 is CASSLTPTGEKETQYF. CDR3 coding DNA: TGTGCCAGCAGCCTCACCCCGACAGGGGAAAAAGAGACCCAGTACTTC.

This clonotype was found many times. The CDR3 sequence: CASSEMDDYGYTF. Here the CDR3 DNA reads TGTGCCAGCAGCGAGATGGATGACTATGGCTACACCTTC. The chain recombines TRBV9 with TRBJ1-2; D unclear. Trimming took 3 bases from V and 3 from J, leaving 9 bases between them. Per the germline V gene, CDR1 is SGDLS and CDR2 is YYNGEE. The CDR3 runs 13 residues.

Sample share makes this clonotype medium-sized. The chain combines TRBV9 with TRBJ1-4; D gene unclear. Per germline, CDR1 SGDLS and CDR2 YYNGEE. CDR3 length: 15 amino acids. The V gene lost 4 bases and the J gene lost 0 bases, with 10 bases spanning the gap. CDR3 sequence reads: CASSPPGATNEKLFF. CDR3 in DNA: TGTGCCAGCAGCCCCCCAGGTGCAACTAATGAAAAACTGTTTTTT.

At least ten counts were recorded for this clonotype. CDR3 sequence: CASSAGRGPLIDTQYF. The CDR3 DNA sequence: TGTGCCAGCAGCGCCGGCCGGGGTCCCCTCATCGATACGCAGTATTTT. V usage is TRBV9 and J usage is TRBJ2-3; tentatively, D is TRBD2 (5 bases). Germline-derived CDR1 and CDR2 are SGDLS and YYNGEE. Between the trimmed V and J ends, which lost 3 bases and 6 bases, there was a span of 20 bases. CDR3 size: 16 residues.

The chain carries TRBV9 and TRBJ2-1; perhaps TRBD2 as D (6 bases). V lost 0 bases, J lost 3 bases, and 13 bases lay in between. Germline V gives CDR1 SGDLS, CDR2 YYNGEE. The CDR3 extends over 16 amino acids. The DNA of the CDR3 is TGTGCCAGCAGCGTAGAGGGTGCGGGGCGCTACAATGAGCAGTTCTTC. This sequence encodes CASSVEGAGRYNEQFF.

This clonotype was detected many times. CDR3 coding DNA: TGTGCCAGCGGATTAGGCAGGGAATTTAGTGGCTACACCTTC. It specifies CASGLGREFSGYTF. The chain has TRBV9 and TRBJ1-2; TRBD1 might be the D (5 bases). The V gene's germline CDR1 is SGDLS and CDR2 YYNGEE. Trimming cost V 7 bases and J 7 bases, with 20 bases left between them. CDR3 size: 14 residues.

This clonotype was counted ten times or more. CDR3 coding DNA: TGTGCCAGTGAGAAGCCGCCCTACAATGAGCAGTTCTTC. Translated, it gives CASEKPPYNEQFF. The chain carries TRBV9 and TRBJ2-1; D not resolved. The CDR3 has 13 residues. Germline loops: CDR1 SGDLS, CDR2 YYNGEE. With 8 bases removed from V and 2 bases from J, the gap between germline ends came to 11 bases.

At least ten counts were recorded for this clonotype. The V and J genes are TRBV9 and TRBJ2-7; TRBD1 aligns across 8 bases. This CDR3 has 16 amino acids. The J segment lost 2 bases and the V segment lost 3 bases, leaving 10 bases of the junction unmatched. The V gene's germline CDR1 is SGDLS and CDR2 YYNGEE. In DNA, the CDR3 is TGTGCCAGCAGCGCTGGACAGGGAATGATTGCCTACGAGCAGTACTTC. It yields the protein CASSAGQGMIAYEQYF. Combining the CDR3 with reference TRBV9 and TRBJ2-7 gives the whole variable domain DSGVTQTPKHLITATGQRVTLRCSPRSGDLSVYWYQQSLDQGLQFLIQYYNGEERAKGNILERFSAQQFPDLHSELNLSSLELGDSALYFCASSAGQGMIAYEQYFGPGTRLTVT.

By frequency in the sample, this clonotype is medium-sized. The chain carries TRBV9 and TRBJ1-2, with D possibly being TRBD1 (6 bases). Germline assignment: CDR1 SGDLS and CDR2 YYNGEE. There are 12 residues in the CDR3. Between the trimmed V and J ends, which lost 2 bases and 8 bases, there was a span of 10 bases. The CDR3 DNA sequence: TGTGCCAGCAGCGTCGGGGGGCGCGGCTACACCTTC. Its translation: CASSVGGRGYTF.

This clonotype was observed at least ten times. V usage is TRBV9 and J usage is TRBJ2-3; 11 nucleotides line up with TRBD2. V gave up 3 bases and J gave up 0 bases; unmatched junction bases: 3. Germline assignment: CDR1 SGDLS and CDR2 YYNGEE. The CDR3 runs to 16 residues. The CDR3 protein is CASSETSGESTDTQYF. CDR3 coding DNA: TGTGCCAGCAGCGAGACTAGCGGGGAGAGCACAGATACGCAGTATTTT.

This clonotype was observed a handful of times. The rearrangement uses TRBV9 and TRBJ2-7; tentatively, D is TRBD2 (7 bases). Germline V CDR1 and CDR2: SGDLS, YYNGEE. With 4 bases removed from V and 5 bases from J, the gap between germline ends came to 13 bases. CDR3 length: 13 residues. CDR3 in amino acids: CASSLGGGNEQYF. CDR3 DNA sequence: TGTGCCAGCAGCCTAGGGGGAGGGAACGAGCAGTACTTC.

By proportion, this clonotype is medium-sized. The V call is TRBV9, the J call TRBJ2-3; 8 positions match TRBD2. J lost 4 bases, V lost 0 bases, and 1 base had no gene match. The CDR3 is 14 amino acids. Per the germline V gene, CDR1 is SGDLS and CDR2 is YYNGEE. CDR3 sequence reads: CASSVGRGADTQYF. The CDR3 DNA follows: TGTGCCAGCAGCGTAGGGCGGGGGGCAGATACGCAGTATTTT.

This clonotype was seen repeatedly, ten times or more. The genes are TRBV9 and TRBJ2-5, with TRBD2 as a possible D gene (7 bases). Deletions cut 2 bases from V and 5 bases from J, with 13 bases between. The CDR3 is 14 amino acids. Germline-derived CDR1 and CDR2 are SGDLS and YYNGEE. DNA for the CDR3: TGTGCCAGCAGCGTTGGGGGGGCCAGGGAGACCCAGTACTTC. Its translation is CASSVGGARETQYF. Based on the CDR3 plus reference TRBV9 and TRBJ2-5, the full variable domain is DSGVTQTPKHLITATGQRVTLRCSPRSGDLSVYWYQQSLDQGLQFLIQYYNGEERAKGNILERFSAQQFPDLHSELNLSSLELGDSALYFCASSVGGARETQYFGPGTRLLVL.

By proportion, this clonotype is medium-sized (0.01 to 0.1%). V usage is TRBV9 and J usage is TRBJ1-2, with TRBD1 as a possible D gene (5 bases). Germline-derived CDR1 and CDR2 are SGDLS and YYNGEE. The V end lost 0 bases, the J end lost 7 bases, and 16 bases lay between the germline ends. This CDR3 has 15 residues. The CDR3 here is CASSVVRDSGSGYTF. For the CDR3, the DNA is TGTGCCAGCAGCGTAGTGAGGGACTCCGGGAGTGGCTACACCTTC.

This clonotype appeared many times. The genes are TRBV9 and TRBJ1-1; D is unresolved. CDR3 length: 15 residues. Trimming took off 4 bases at V and 1 base at J, with 14 bases between the two ends. In germline, CDR1 is SGDLS, CDR2 YYNGEE. The CDR3: CASSPDITPNTEAFF. The CDR3 DNA follows: TGTGCCAGCAGCCCTGATATAACCCCGAACACTGAAGCTTTCTTT. The full variable domain, in which reference TRBV9 and TRBJ1-1 provide the parts outside the CDR3, is DSGVTQTPKHLITATGQRVTLRCSPRSGDLSVYWYQQSLDQGLQFLIQYYNGEERAKGNILERFSAQQFPDLHSELNLSSLELGDSALYFCASSPDITPNTEAFFGQGTRLTVV.

This clonotype has at least ten counts. The gene calls are TRBV9 and TRBJ1-1; perhaps TRBD1 as D (5 bases). The CDR3 runs 13 residues. V gave up 2 bases and J gave up 4 bases, with 9 bases separating them. CDR1 and CDR2 from the germline V gene are SGDLS and YYNGEE. CDR3 coding DNA: TGTGCCAGCAGCGTCGGGGGAGCCACTGAAGCTTTCTTT. This gives the protein CASSVGGATEAFF.

This clonotype is judged medium-sized (0.01 to 0.1%). The CDR3 DNA reads TGTGCCAGCAGCGTAGATGACAATGAGCAGTTCTTC. Translation: CASSVDDNEQFF. The chain links TRBV9 to TRBJ2-1, with unresolved D. Per germline, CDR1 SGDLS and CDR2 YYNGEE. This CDR3 spans 12 amino acids. With 0 bases removed from V and 5 bases from J, the gap between germline ends came to 3 bases.

This clonotype was counted ten times or more. CDR3 amino acids: CASSEGTPYGYTF. CDR3 nucleotides: TGTGCCAGCAGCGAAGGGACACCATATGGCTACACCTTC. The chain combines TRBV9 with TRBJ1-2, with D possibly matching TRBD1 (6 bases). Germline V lookup: CDR1 SGDLS, CDR2 YYNGEE. This CDR3 has 13 amino acids. V shed 3 bases and J shed 5 bases, with 11 bases lying between them.

This clonotype was seen repeatedly, ten times or more. The V gene is TRBV9, the J gene TRBJ2-2; 7 bases are shared with TRBD1. There are 14 residues in the CDR3. Germline-derived CDR1 and CDR2 are SGDLS and YYNGEE. J was trimmed by 2 bases and V by 5 bases; bases with no gene match: 3. The CDR3 here is CASRDRRNTGELFF. DNA of the CDR3: TGTGCCAGCAGGGACAGGAGAAACACCGGGGAGCTGTTTTTT. Filled out from reference TRBV9 and TRBJ2-2, the complete variable domain reads DSGVTQTPKHLITATGQRVTLRCSPRSGDLSVYWYQQSLDQGLQFLIQYYNGEERAKGNILERFSAQQFPDLHSELNLSSLELGDSALYFCASRDRRNTGELFFGEGSRLTVL.

This clonotype qualifies as medium-sized (0.01 to 0.1%). This sequence joins TRBV9 and TRBJ1-2; D might be TRBD1 (6 bases). V was clipped by 4 bases and J by 6 bases, with 16 bases between them. The CDR3 totals 14 residues. Germline V gene data show CDR1 as SGDLS and CDR2 as YYNGEE. This CDR3 reads CASSTDRLVHGYTF. The CDR3 DNA sequence: TGTGCCAGCAGCACTGACAGGCTTGTGCATGGCTACACCTTC.

This clonotype was recorded many times. V gene TRBV9 combines with J gene TRBJ1-6, with 8 bases that match TRBD1. CDR1 is SGDLS and CDR2 is YYNGEE in the germline V gene. The trim removed 4 bases at V and 6 bases at J, leaving 6 bases unmatched. CDR3 length: 15 residues. CDR3 in DNA: TGTGCCAGCAGCCCAAGGACAGGGATTAATTCACCCCTCCACTTT. Protein: CASSPRTGINSPLHF.

In its sample, this clonotype ranks as medium-sized. The chain carries TRBV9 and TRBJ2-7; the D gene is possibly TRBD1 (5 bases). Germline V gene data show CDR1 as SGDLS and CDR2 as YYNGEE. The CDR3 consists of 15 residues. Trimming cost V 0 bases and J 2 bases, with 12 bases left between them. In DNA form, the CDR3 reads TGTGCCAGCAGCGTAGGGTGGCAGGGCCCCTACGAGCAGTACTTC. Translated: CASSVGWQGPYEQYF.

This clonotype came up many times. This CDR3 reads CASSGGDSYNEQFF. Here the CDR3 DNA reads TGTGCCAGCAGCGGCGGGGATTCCTACAATGAGCAGTTCTTC. The chain carries TRBV9 and TRBJ2-1; a possible D gene is TRBD2 (6 bases). Germline CDR1 SGDLS, CDR2 YYNGEE. The CDR3 is 14 amino acids. Deletions cut 3 bases from V and 1 base from J, with 8 bases between.

The chain recombines TRBV9 with TRBJ1-1, with D tentatively TRBD1 (6 bases). The CDR3 sequence is 14 residues long. CDR1 SGDLS and CDR2 YYNGEE come from the germline V gene. Trimming pared 3 bases from V and 6 bases from J, leaving 15 bases between. The CDR3 DNA reads as TGTGCCAGCAGCGAACAGGGCCGCATGGCTGAAGCTTTCTTT. Translation: CASSEQGRMAEAFF.

This clonotype was recorded many times. The chain carries TRBV9 and TRBJ2-1, with 14 bases identical to TRBD2. CDR3 length equals 19 residues. CDR1 and CDR2 (germline): SGDLS, YYNGEE. Losses at the gene ends were 4 bases for V and 0 bases for J; bases not matched to a gene: 9. The CDR3 loop reads CASSTAGTSGGSSYNEQFF. DNA of the CDR3: TGTGCCAGCAGCACCGCCGGGACTAGCGGGGGTAGCTCCTACAATGAGCAGTTCTTC.